This passage covers 32 T cell receptor beta chains from one sample sequenced in a study of cytomegalovirus exposure and HLA in healthy donors. The PCR used 60 Vbeta and 13 Jbeta primers. Only in-frame clones appear in the TCRdb table, and some are missing; sequencing was by immunoSEQ multiplex PCR. There are 120,000 to 150,000 clones in the sample; around 79% occur only once, and approximately 2.8% lies in the top ten. The sample taken for sequencing was PBMCs. The source of these receptors is a male donor in good health and CMV-seronegative.

This chain connects TRBV6-1 to TRBJ2-7; 11 nucleotides line up with TRBD2. Per germline, CDR1 MNHNS and CDR2 SASEGT. The CDR3 covers 17 residues. Trimming removed 3 bases from V and 2 bases from J; junction bases left unmatched: 9. This CDR3 is CASSEGTGTSGAYEQYF. Here the CDR3 DNA reads TGTGCCAGCAGTGAGGGCACGGGGACTAGCGGCGCCTACGAGCAGTACTTC.

The V and J genes are TRBV5-1 and TRBJ1-2, with 8 bases that match TRBD1. From germline, CDR1 is SGHRS and CDR2 YFSETQ. The CDR3 runs 18 residues. V lost 0 bases to trimming and J lost 0 bases; unmatched junction nucleotides: 10. In DNA form, the CDR3 reads TGCGCCAGCAGCTTGGCCCAGGGGACAGGAAGATCTAACTATGGCTACACCTTC. It translates to CASSLAQGTGRSNYGYTF. Combining the CDR3 with reference TRBV5-1 and TRBJ1-2 gives the whole variable domain KAGVTQTPRYLIKTRGQQVTLSCSPISGHRSVSWYQQTPGQGLQFLFEYFSETQRNKGNFPGRFSGRQFSNSRSEMNVSTLELGDSALYLCASSLAQGTGRSNYGYTFGSGTRLTVV.

The J gene is TRBJ2-7, the V gene TRBV27, with 9 bases fitting TRBD1. The germline gives CDR1 MNHEY, CDR2 SMNVEV (reference sequence). With V trimmed by 4 bases and J by 1 base, 8 bases remained unmatched. The CDR3 is made up of 16 amino acids. CDR3: CASSSSGTGLSYEQYF. CDR3 nucleotide sequence: TGTGCCAGCAGTTCCTCCGGGACAGGGTTGTCCTACGAGCAGTACTTC.

V and J are TRBV11-1 and TRBJ2-5; TRBD2 matches 8 bases. The germline V gene has CDR1 SGHAT and CDR2 FQDESV (reference sequence). V was clipped by 5 bases and J by 2 bases; unmatched bases: 10. The CDR3 runs 16 residues. The CDR3 is CASSLTRGAIQETQYF. CDR3 DNA sequence: TGTGCCAGCAGCCTCACGCGGGGGGCCATTCAAGAGACCCAGTACTTC.

The chain carries TRBV6-1 and TRBJ1-1, with D tentatively TRBD1 (6 bases). Germline V lookup: CDR1 MNHNS, CDR2 SASEGT. This CDR3 region has 15 residues. Between the trimmed V and J ends, which lost 6 bases and 9 bases, there was a span of 23 bases. The CDR3 DNA follows: TGTGCCAGCAGCTGGGGGGAGGGGGGGTTTGGCCAAGCTTTCTTT. Protein product: CASSWGEGGFGQAFF.

Of note for this clone: A junction boundary mismatches the germline segment, possibly from a read error. The CDR3 spells CATSRTSGGPFGGIF. The CDR3 DNA sequence: TGTGCCACCAGCAGGACTAGCGGGGGACCTTTTGGTGGGATCTTC. V gene TRBV15 combines with J gene TRBJ2-1, with TRBD2 matching over 12 bases. Germline CDR1 LNHNV, CDR2 YYDKDF (reference sequence). The CDR3 has 15 amino acids.

J is TRBJ2-7 and V is TRBV5-1; D perhaps matches TRBD1 (6 bases). Trimming removed 5 bases at V and 0 bases at J, with 15 bases between. CDR1 and CDR2 (germline): SGHRS, YFSETQ. This CDR3 comprises 15 residues. The DNA of the CDR3 is TGCGCCAGCAGTGGGATCCGGGACACCTCCTACGAGCAGTACTTC. Amino acids: CASSGIRDTSYEQYF.

The rearrangement uses TRBV11-1 and TRBJ1-4; no clear D gene. V lost 3 bases to trimming and J lost 7 bases, with 9 bases between them. Looked up from germline, CDR1 is SGHAT and CDR2 is FQDESV (reference sequence). This CDR3 has 13 residues. CDR3 bases: TGTGCCAGCAGCTTGATTCGGGGTGAAAAACTGTTTTTT. This encodes CASSLIRGEKLFF. Full variable domain (outside the CDR3, taken from reference TRBV11-1 and TRBJ1-4): EAEVAQSPRYKITEKSQAVAFWCDPISGHATLYWYRQILGQGPELLVQFQDESVVDDSQLPKDRFSAERLKGVDSTLKIQPAELGDSAMYLCASSLIRGEKLFFGSGTQLSVL.

J is TRBJ2-7 and V is TRBV6-5; 9 nucleotides line up with TRBD1. After removal of 6 bases from V and 2 bases from J, the junction contained 8 bases not matched to a gene. The CDR3 covers 15 residues. Per germline, CDR1 MNHEY and CDR2 SVGAGI. The CDR3 is CASRPGQGGPYEQYF. CDR3 in DNA: TGTGCCAGCAGACCGGGACAGGGCGGTCCCTACGAGCAGTACTTC.

The genes are TRBV29-1 and TRBJ2-1; weak D call: TRBD1 (5 bases). The CDR3 is made up of 13 amino acids. Germline V CDR1 and CDR2: SQVTM, ANQGSEA. V was shortened by 4 bases and J by 3 bases, with 10 bases between the two germline ends. CDR3 nucleotides: TGCAGCGTTGGCTACAGGAGCTACAATGAGCAGTTCTTC. Protein: CSVGYRSYNEQFF.

The CDR3 nucleotides read TGTGCCAGCAGTTTCTCAGGACAGAACACTGAAGCTTTCTTT. Translating it yields CASSFSGQNTEAFF. The chain links TRBV27 to TRBJ1-1, with D possibly matching TRBD1 (5 bases). The CDR3 length is 14 residues. Trimming shortened V by 3 bases and J by 1 base, and 9 bases separated the two germline ends. The germline CDR1 and CDR2 sequences are MNHEY and SMNVEV (reference sequence).

The chain is built from TRBV5-1 and TRBJ1-2, with D tentatively TRBD1 (5 bases). CDR3 length: 15 residues. V lost 0 bases and J lost 0, with 9 bases in between. Germline CDR1 reads SGHRS; CDR2 reads YFSETQ. The DNA of the CDR3 is TGCGCCAGCAGCTTGGACGACAGCACTAACTATGGCTACACCTTC. Its protein product is CASSLDDSTNYGYTF. The variable domain in full, with the rest retrieved from reference TRBV5-1 and TRBJ1-2, is KAGVTQTPRYLIKTRGQQVTLSCSPISGHRSVSWYQQTPGQGLQFLFEYFSETQRNKGNFPGRFSGRQFSNSRSEMNVSTLELGDSALYLCASSLDDSTNYGYTFGSGTRLTVV.

The chain employs TRBV6-6 and TRBJ2-5, with 7 bases identical to TRBD1. The CDR3 has 16 residues. V lost 5 bases, J lost 0 bases, and 9 bases stayed unmatched. Germline V CDR1 and CDR2: MNHNY, SVGAGI (reference sequence). CDR3 in amino acids: CASSLRQGYYQETQYF. In DNA, the CDR3 is TGTGCCAGCAGTCTTCGACAGGGCTATTACCAAGAGACCCAGTACTTC.

The J gene is TRBJ2-3, the V gene TRBV5-1, with 11 bases matching TRBD2. This CDR3 is built from 15 residues. Trimming took 6 bases from V and 0 from J; bases not matched to a gene: 3. Germline V gives CDR1 SGHRS, CDR2 YFSETQ. The CDR3 DNA sequence: TGCGCCAGCACGGGGACTAGCGGCAGCACAGATACGCAGTATTTT. This codes for CASTGTSGSTDTQYF.

The chain couples TRBV4-1 to TRBJ2-7, with D perhaps matching TRBD1 (5 bases). CDR1 is MGHRA, CDR2 YSYEKL, per germline. This CDR3 comprises 16 residues. Trimming removed 4 bases at V and 3 bases at J, with 19 bases between. The CDR3 reads CASSLTRAGSLYEQYF. CDR3 DNA: TGCGCCAGCAGCCTCACAAGGGCAGGGTCGCTCTACGAGCAGTACTTC.

The V call is TRBV27, the J call TRBJ2-5, with 10 positions matching TRBD2. J gave up 4 bases and V 1 base, and 12 bases lay outside the gene matches. The CDR3 consists of 18 residues. The germline V gene encodes CDR1 MNHEY and CDR2 SMNVEV (reference sequence). The CDR3 reads CASSLYVAGGRGVETQYF. The CDR3 DNA follows: TGTGCCAGCAGTTTATATGTAGCGGGAGGCCGGGGGGTAGAGACCCAGTACTTC.

The chain is built from TRBV4-1 and TRBJ2-5; D unresolved. With 0 bases removed from V and 1 base from J, the gap between germline ends came to 6 bases. The CDR3 consists of 14 residues. The germline CDR1 and CDR2 sequences are MGHRA and YSYEKL. The CDR3 DNA sequence: TGCGCCAGCAGCCAAGAGAGTCCCCAAGAGACCCAGTACTTC. Residues: CASSQESPQETQYF.

V is TRBV27 and J is TRBJ2-3; D perhaps matches TRBD2 (6 bases). Germline V gene lookup returns CDR1 MNHEY and CDR2 SMNVEV (reference sequence). Trimming shortened V by 6 bases and J by 2 bases, and 9 bases separated the two germline ends. CDR3 length equals 13 residues. Here the CDR3 reads CASRGLFTDTQYF. The CDR3 region has the DNA TGTGCCAGCAGGGGACTGTTCACAGATACGCAGTATTTT.

As regards this clone: The same CDR3 also results from other DNA sequences found in this sample. The rearrangement links TRBV7-8 to TRBJ1-3, with D possibly matching TRBD1 (6 bases). Trimming pared 3 bases from V and 0 bases from J, leaving 18 bases between. From germline, CDR1 is SGHVS and CDR2 FQNEAQ. The CDR3 is made up of 18 amino acids. CDR3 protein: CASSFGSAGAFSGNTIYF. The CDR3 bases are TGTGCCAGCAGCTTTGGGTCAGCAGGGGCGTTCTCTGGAAACACCATATATTTT.

The genes are TRBV18 and TRBJ1-2; TRBD1 is a possible D gene (5 bases). Trimming shortened V by 3 bases and J by 4 bases, and 12 bases separated the two germline ends. The CDR3 consists of 14 residues. Germline V gene data show CDR1 as KGHSH and CDR2 as LQKENI. As DNA, the CDR3 is TGTGCCAGCTCACCCCCCACAGGTCGCTATGGCTACACCTTC. Protein product: CASSPPTGRYGYTF.

This clone has only one observation. The chain joins TRBV9 to TRBJ1-5; tentatively, D is TRBD1 (5 bases). In germline, CDR1 is SGDLS, CDR2 YYNGEE. This CDR3 region has 17 residues. Trimming cost V 0 bases and J 2 bases, with 15 bases left between them. The CDR3 DNA reads TGTGCCAGCAGCGTAGAAGTAACCAGGGAGGGCAATCAGCCCCAGCATTTT. Encoded protein: CASSVEVTREGNQPQHF.

The J gene is TRBJ2-1, the V gene TRBV6-5, with TRBD2 identical over 9 bases. The germline CDR1 and CDR2 sequences are MNHEY and SVGAGI. The CDR3 is made up of 16 amino acids. The trim removed 0 bases at V and 9 bases at J, leaving 9 bases unmatched. Here the CDR3 DNA reads TGTGCCAGCAGTTACTCGAGGGGCGGGGGGGCTAGTGAGCAGTTCTTC. Translated: CASSYSRGGGASEQFF.

A single count supports this clone. The CDR3 DNA reads TGTGCCAGCAGCCCGGTTGGTAGCGGGGGGGAGACCCAGTACTTC. Translating it yields CASSPVGSGGETQYF. The chain is built from TRBV9 and TRBJ2-5; TRBD2 agrees at 10 bases. This CDR3 contains 15 residues. The J segment lost 5 bases and the V segment lost 4 bases, leaving 8 bases of the junction unmatched. Germline lookup yields CDR1 SGDLS and CDR2 YYNGEE.

This rearrangement joins TRBV6-5 to TRBJ1-2; D remains unclear. Germline V gene sequence: CDR1 MNHEY, CDR2 SVGAGI. The V gene lost 4 bases and the J gene lost 2 bases, with 14 bases spanning the gap. There are 15 residues in the CDR3. CDR3 protein: CASSSLTLGNYGYTF. The CDR3 nucleotides are TGTGCCAGCAGTTCGCTGACCCTGGGCAACTATGGCTACACCTTC.

The rearrangement links TRBV4-3 to TRBJ1-2, with 8 nucleotides matching TRBD1. This CDR3 is built from 16 residues. From germline, CDR1 is LGHNA and CDR2 YSLEER. V lost 1 base, J lost 5 bases, and 9 bases stayed unmatched. The CDR3 reads CASSQGDRGVGYGYTF. For the CDR3, the DNA is TGCGCCAGCAGCCAAGGTGACAGGGGAGTTGGGTATGGCTACACCTTC.

The gene calls are TRBV29-1 and TRBJ1-4; unclear D gene. The germline gives CDR1 SQVTM, CDR2 ANQGSEA. With 3 bases removed from V and 0 bases from J, the gap between germline ends came to 8 bases. The CDR3 contains 14 residues. CDR3 sequence reads: CSVDLGATNEKLFF. The DNA of the CDR3 is TGCAGCGTTGATCTAGGAGCAACTAATGAAAAACTGTTTTTT.

The chain uses TRBV19 and TRBJ2-7; 8 bases fit TRBD2. Per the germline V gene, CDR1 is LNHDA and CDR2 is SQIVND (reference sequence). This CDR3 comprises 14 residues. The V segment lost 1 base and the J segment 2 bases; nucleotides outside the gene matches: 1. In DNA form, the CDR3 reads TGTGCCAGTAGTATAGTTAGCGGGACCTACGAGCAGTACTTC. It codes for CASSIVSGTYEQYF.

The V gene is TRBV18, the J gene TRBJ2-7; TRBD1 aligns across 8 bases. The V gene's germline CDR1 is KGHSH and CDR2 LQKENI. V was pared by 5 bases and J by 4 bases, with 10 bases of the junction left unmatched. The CDR3 length is 15 residues. The CDR3 bases are TGTGCCAGCTCAGGCGACAGGGGATTCGTATACGAGCAGTACTTC. Amino acids: CASSGDRGFVYEQYF.

The chain employs TRBV5-8 and TRBJ1-1; unclear D gene. V was trimmed by 3 bases and J by 11 bases, leaving 14 bases between them. This CDR3 spans 12 amino acids. The V gene's germline CDR1 is SGHTS and CDR2 YDEGEE. This chain's CDR3 is CASSSSIYCAFF. The CDR3 nucleotides read TGTGCCAGCAGCTCATCTATCTATTGTGCTTTCTTT.

This sequence joins TRBV19 and TRBJ2-3, with D tentatively TRBD2 (6 bases). V was shortened by 3 bases and J by 6 bases, with 13 bases between the two germline ends. Germline CDR1 LNHDA, CDR2 SQIVND (reference sequence). This CDR3 comprises 14 residues. CDR3 residues: CASSIDRGTDTQYF. For the CDR3, the DNA is TGTGCCAGTAGTATTGACCGGGGGACGGATACGCAGTATTTT. The full variable domain, in which reference TRBV19 and TRBJ2-3 provide the parts outside the CDR3, is DGGITQSPKYLFRKEGQNVTLSCEQNLNHDAMYWYRQDPGQGLRLIYYSQIVNDFQKGDIAEGYSVSREKKESFPLTVTSAQKNPTAFYLCASSIDRGTDTQYFGPGTRLTVL.

The V and J genes are TRBV7-9 and TRBJ2-7; unclear D gene. The CDR3 covers 12 residues. The V end lost 4 bases, the J end lost 7 bases, and 11 bases lay between the germline ends. The germline CDR1 and CDR2 sequences are SEHNR and FQNEAQ (reference sequence). The chain's CDR3 is CASSSRSLEQYF. For the CDR3, the DNA is TGTGCCAGCAGCTCGAGAAGTTTAGAGCAGTACTTC.

The genes are TRBV5-1 and TRBJ2-3; 8 bases map to TRBD2. V lost 2 bases and J lost 3; bases outside the gene matches: 5. The CDR3 extends over 15 amino acids. In germline, CDR1 is SGHRS, CDR2 YFSETQ. The CDR3 loop is CASSLAGEETDTQYF. CDR3 sequence (DNA): TGCGCCAGCAGCTTAGCGGGAGAGGAAACAGATACGCAGTATTTT.